The clone carrying this TCR beta chain has a handful of counts. This sample is part of a study of T cells in Graves' hyperthyroidism and ophthalmopathy. Researchers took RNA transcripts and amplified the TCR beta CDR3 regions from them. Using the HTBI primer set, a first-round RT-PCR was run on the TCR CDR3. TCRdb fed the multiplex PCR reads into MiXCR, producing one record per CDR3 protein. The sample yields 350,000 to 400,000 distinct CDR3 sequences, 15% seen once. With V trimmed by 3 bases and J by 2 bases, 7 bases remained unmatched. Per germline, CDR1 SQVTM and CDR2 ANQGSEA. The CDR3 consists of 15 residues.

V usage is TRBV29-1 and J usage is TRBJ2-7; 10 bases map to TRBD2. Sequencing used blood. This clonotype was sampled from a woman younger than 45 with Graves' hyperthyroidism. The CDR3 sequence: CSVDGLAGEPYEQYF. The CDR3 nucleotides read TGCAGCGTTGACGGCCTAGCGGGAGAACCCTACGAGCAGTACTTC.